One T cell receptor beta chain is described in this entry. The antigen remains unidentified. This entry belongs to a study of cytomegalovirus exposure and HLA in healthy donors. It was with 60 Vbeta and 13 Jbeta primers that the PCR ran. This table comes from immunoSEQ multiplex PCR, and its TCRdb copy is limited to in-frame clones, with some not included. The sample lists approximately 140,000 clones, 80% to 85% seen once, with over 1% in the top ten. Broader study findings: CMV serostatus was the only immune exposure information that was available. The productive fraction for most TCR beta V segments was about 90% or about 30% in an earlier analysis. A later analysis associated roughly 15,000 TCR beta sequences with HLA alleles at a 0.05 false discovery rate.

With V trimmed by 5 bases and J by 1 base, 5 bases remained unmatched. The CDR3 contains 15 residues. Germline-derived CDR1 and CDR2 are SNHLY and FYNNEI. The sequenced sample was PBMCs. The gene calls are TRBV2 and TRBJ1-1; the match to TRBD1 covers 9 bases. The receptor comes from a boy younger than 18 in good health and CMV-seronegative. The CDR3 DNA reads TGTGCCAGCAGTCGGACAGGGGCTGAGAACACTGAAGCTTTCTTT. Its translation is CASSRTGAENTEAFF.